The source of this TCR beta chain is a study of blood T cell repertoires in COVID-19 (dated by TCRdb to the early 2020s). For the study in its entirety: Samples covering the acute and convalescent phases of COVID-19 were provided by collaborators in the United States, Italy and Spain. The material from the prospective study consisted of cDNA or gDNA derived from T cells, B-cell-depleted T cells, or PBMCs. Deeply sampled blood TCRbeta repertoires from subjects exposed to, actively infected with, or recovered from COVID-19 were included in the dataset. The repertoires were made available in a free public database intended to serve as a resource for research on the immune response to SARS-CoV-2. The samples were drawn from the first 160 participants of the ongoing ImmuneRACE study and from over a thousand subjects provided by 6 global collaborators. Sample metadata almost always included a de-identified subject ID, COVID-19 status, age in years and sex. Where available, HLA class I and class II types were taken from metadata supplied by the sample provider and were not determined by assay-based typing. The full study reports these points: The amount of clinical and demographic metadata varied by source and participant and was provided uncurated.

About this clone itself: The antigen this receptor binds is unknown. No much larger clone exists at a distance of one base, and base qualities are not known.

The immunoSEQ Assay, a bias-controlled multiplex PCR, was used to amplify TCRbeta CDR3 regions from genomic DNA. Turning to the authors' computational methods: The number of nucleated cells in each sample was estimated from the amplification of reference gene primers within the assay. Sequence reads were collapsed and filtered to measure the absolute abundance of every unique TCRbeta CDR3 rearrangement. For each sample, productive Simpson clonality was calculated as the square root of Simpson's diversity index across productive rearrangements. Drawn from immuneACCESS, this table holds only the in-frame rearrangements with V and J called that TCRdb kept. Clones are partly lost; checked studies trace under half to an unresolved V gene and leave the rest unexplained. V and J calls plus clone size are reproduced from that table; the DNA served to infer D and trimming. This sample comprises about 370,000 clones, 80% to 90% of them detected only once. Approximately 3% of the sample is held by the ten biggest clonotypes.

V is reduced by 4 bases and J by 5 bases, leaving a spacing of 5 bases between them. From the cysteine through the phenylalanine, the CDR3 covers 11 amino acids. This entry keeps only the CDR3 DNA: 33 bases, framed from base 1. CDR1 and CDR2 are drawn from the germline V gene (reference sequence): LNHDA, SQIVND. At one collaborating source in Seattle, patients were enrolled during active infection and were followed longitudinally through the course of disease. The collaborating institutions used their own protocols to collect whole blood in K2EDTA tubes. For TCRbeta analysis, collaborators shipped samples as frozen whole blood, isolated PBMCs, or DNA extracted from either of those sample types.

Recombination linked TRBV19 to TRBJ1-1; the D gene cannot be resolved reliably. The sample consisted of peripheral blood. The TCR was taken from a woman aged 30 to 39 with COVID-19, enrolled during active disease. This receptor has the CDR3 CASSRHTEAFF. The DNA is TGTGCCAGTAGTAGACATACTGAAGCTTTCTTT.